This T cell receptor (beta chain) was identified during a study of blood T cell repertoires in COVID-19. Across the study: Italy, Spain and the United States were the sources of the convalescent and acute COVID-19 samples.

In the authors' methods: The assay estimated nucleated cells by amplifying reference gene primers. Sequencing was performed with immunoSEQ multiplex PCR; in TCRdb, only in-frame clones are kept and a portion is missing. V and J calls and clone size come straight from that table; D and trimming were deduced from the DNA. The sample consists of roughly 70,000 clones, approximately 90% of them appearing once. Per germline, CDR1 SGHNT and CDR2 YYREEE (reference sequence). J was trimmed by 6 bases and V by 0 bases; bases with no gene match: 4. This CDR3 is built from 16 residues. The sequencing sample was made of peripheral blood. The chain recombines TRBV5-4 with TRBJ2-3; 13 bases align to TRBD2. The clonotype was recovered from a woman aged 55 to 70 with active COVID-19. CDR3 nucleotide sequence: TGTGCCAGCAGCTTGGGGACTAGCGGGAGCTGGGATACGCAGTATTTT. Translated, it gives CASSLGTSGSWDTQYF.